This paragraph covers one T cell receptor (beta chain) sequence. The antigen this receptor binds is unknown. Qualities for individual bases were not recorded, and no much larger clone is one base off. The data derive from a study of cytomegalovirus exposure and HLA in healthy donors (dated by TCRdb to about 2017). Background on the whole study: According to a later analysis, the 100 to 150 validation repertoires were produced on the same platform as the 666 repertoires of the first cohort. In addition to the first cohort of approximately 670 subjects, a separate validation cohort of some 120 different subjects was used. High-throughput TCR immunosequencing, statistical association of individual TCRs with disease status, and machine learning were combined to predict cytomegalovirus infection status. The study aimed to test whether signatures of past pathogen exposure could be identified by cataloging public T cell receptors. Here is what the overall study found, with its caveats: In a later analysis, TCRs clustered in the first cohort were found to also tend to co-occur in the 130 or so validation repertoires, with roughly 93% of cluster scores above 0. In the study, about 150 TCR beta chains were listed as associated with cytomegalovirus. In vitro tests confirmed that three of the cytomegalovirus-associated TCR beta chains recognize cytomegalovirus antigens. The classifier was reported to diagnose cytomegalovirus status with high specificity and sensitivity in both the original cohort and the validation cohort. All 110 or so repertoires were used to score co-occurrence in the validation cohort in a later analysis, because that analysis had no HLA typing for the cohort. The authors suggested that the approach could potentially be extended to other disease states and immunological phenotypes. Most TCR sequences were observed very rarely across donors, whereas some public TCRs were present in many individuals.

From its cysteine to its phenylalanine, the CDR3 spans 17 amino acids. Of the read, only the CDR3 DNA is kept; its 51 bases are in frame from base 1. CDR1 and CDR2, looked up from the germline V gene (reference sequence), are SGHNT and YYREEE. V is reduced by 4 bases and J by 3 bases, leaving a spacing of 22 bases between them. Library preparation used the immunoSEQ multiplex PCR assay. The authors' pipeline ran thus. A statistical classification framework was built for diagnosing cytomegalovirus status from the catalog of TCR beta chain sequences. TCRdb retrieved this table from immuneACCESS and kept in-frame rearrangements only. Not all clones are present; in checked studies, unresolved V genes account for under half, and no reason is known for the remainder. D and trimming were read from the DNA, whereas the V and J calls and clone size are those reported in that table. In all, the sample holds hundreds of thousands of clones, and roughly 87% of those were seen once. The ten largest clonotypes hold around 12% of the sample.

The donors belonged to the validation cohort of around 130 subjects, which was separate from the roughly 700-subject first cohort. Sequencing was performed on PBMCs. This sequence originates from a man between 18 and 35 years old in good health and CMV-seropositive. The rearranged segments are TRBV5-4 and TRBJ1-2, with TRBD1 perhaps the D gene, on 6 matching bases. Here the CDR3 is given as CASSRSITAKGDYGYTF. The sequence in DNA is TGTGCCAGCAGCCGATCCATTACAGCCAAGGGGGACTATGGCTACACCTTC.